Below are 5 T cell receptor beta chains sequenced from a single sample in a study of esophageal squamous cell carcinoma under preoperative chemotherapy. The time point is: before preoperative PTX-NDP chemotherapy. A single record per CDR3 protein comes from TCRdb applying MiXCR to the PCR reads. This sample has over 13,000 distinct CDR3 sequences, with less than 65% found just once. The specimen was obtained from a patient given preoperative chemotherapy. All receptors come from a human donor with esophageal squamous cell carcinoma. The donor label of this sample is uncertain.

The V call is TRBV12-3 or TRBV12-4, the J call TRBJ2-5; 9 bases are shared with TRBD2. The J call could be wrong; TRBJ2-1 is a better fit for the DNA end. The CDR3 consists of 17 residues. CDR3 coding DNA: TGTGCCAGCGGAGCGGGACTAGCCGGAGGGGGGCAAGAGACCCAGTTCTTC. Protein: CASGAGLAGGGQETQFF.

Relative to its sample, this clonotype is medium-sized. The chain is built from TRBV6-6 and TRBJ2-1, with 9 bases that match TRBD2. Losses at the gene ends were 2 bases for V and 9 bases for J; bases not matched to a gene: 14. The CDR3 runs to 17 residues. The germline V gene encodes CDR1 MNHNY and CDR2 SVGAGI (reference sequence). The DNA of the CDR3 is TGTGCCAGCAGTTACCTCAATCTAGCGGGACCCGGGATTGAGCAGTTCTTC. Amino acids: CASSYLNLAGPGIEQFF.

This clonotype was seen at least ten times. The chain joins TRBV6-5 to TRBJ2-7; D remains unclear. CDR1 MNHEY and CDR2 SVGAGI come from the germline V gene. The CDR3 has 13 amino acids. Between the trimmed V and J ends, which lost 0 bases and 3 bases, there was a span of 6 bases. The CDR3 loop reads CASSYSVFYEQYF. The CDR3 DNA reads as TGTGCCAGCAGTTACTCGGTCTTCTACGAGCAGTACTTC.

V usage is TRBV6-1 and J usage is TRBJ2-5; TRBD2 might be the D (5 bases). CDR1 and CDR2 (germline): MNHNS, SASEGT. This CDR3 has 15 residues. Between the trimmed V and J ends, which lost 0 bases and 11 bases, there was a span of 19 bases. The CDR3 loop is CASSEALQALVGQYF. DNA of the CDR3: TGTGCCAGCAGTGAAGCGCTTCAAGCACTAGTCGGGCAGTACTTC.

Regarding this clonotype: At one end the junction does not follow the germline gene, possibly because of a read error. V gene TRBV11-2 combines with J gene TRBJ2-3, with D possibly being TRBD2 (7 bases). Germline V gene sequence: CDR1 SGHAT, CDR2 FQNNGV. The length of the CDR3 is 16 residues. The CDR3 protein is CASGVGGGGVTETQYF. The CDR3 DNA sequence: TGTGCCAGCGGGGTAGGAGGGGGGGGTGTCACAGAGACGCAGTATTTT.